This T cell receptor beta chain was captured in a study of blood T cell repertoires in COVID-19. Across the whole study: Sources were T cells, B-cell-depleted T cells, or PBMCs; the material itself was cDNA or gDNA.

Trimming cost V 6 bases and J 7 bases; bases outside gene matches: 8. The CDR3 is made up of 14 amino acids. Germline V gives CDR1 MNHEY, CDR2 SVGAGI. Clones were read by immunoSEQ multiplex PCR, and TCRdb kept only the in-frame ones, dropping some. Seen here are fewer than 250,000 clones, about four fifths observed once, and the top ten hold 2.5% to 3.5%. This receptor was taken from a middle-aged man with active or convalescent COVID-19. The chain combines TRBV6-5 with TRBJ1-5; 8 nucleotides agree with TRBD1. Sequencing was done on a sample of peripheral blood. The CDR3: CASSPGQGRQPQHF. The CDR3 DNA follows: TGTGCCAGCAGCCCCGGACAGGGAAGGCAGCCCCAGCATTTT.